Listed here are 21 T cell receptor beta chains from one sample, sequenced in a study of T-cell reconstitution after alpha-beta-depleted transplantation in children. As it was prepared, the TCRbeta library received unique molecular identifiers. TCRdb re-derived calls from the PCR reads in MiXCR, one entry per CDR3 protein. There are around 450,000 distinct CDR3 sequences in the sample; over 9.5% occur only once, and roughly 2% lies in the top ten. The sample consisted of PBMCs, taken before TCRalphabeta/CD19-depleted stem cell transplant. The receptors were gathered from a child aged 2-15 years with inherited bone marrow failure, due to receive a stem cell transplant.

This clonotype was recorded many times. The V call is TRBV20-1, the J call TRBJ2-3; 10 bases align to TRBD2. Germline V gene data show CDR1 as DFQATT and CDR2 as SNEGSKA (reference sequence). The CDR3 has 17 amino acids. After removal of 2 bases from V and 5 bases from J, the junction contained 13 bases not matched to a gene. The CDR3 coding sequence is TGCAGTGCTAGAAGCGGGAGGGCTCATATGCTCGGAGATACGCAGTATTTT. Translating it yields CSARSGRAHMLGDTQYF.

This clonotype appeared a few times. This chain links TRBV28 with TRBJ2-7, with D perhaps being TRBD1 or TRBD2 (5 bases each). Trimming left V 5 bases short and J 2 bases short, with 10 bases between. Germline V CDR1 and CDR2: MDHEN, SYDVKM. The CDR3 runs to 13 residues. CDR3 protein: CASSRDATYEQYF. CDR3 nucleotides: TGTGCCAGCAGTCGGGACGCAACCTACGAGCAGTACTTC. The full variable domain, its missing parts supplied by reference TRBV28 and TRBJ2-7, is DVKVTQSSRYLVKRTGEKVFLECVQDMDHENMFWYRQDPGLGLRLIYFSYDVKMKEKGDIPEGYSVSREKKERFSLILESASTNQTSMYLCASSRDATYEQYFGPGTRLTVT.

This clonotype was seen ten or more times. The V and J genes are TRBV7-2 and TRBJ2-3; 15 nucleotides match TRBD2. The CDR3 contains 17 residues. With 5 bases clipped from V and 0 bases from J, the junction kept 3 bases outside the gene matches. Germline CDR1 reads SGHTA; CDR2 reads FQGNSA. In DNA, the CDR3 is TGTGCCAGCAGCCCGGGACTAGCGGGGGGTAGCACAGATACGCAGTATTTT. Amino acid sequence: CASSPGLAGGSTDTQYF.

The J gene is TRBJ2-7, the V gene TRBV15, with D possibly matching TRBD1 (6 bases). From germline, CDR1 is LNHNV and CDR2 YYDKDF (reference sequence). The CDR3 totals 16 residues. The V end lost 6 bases, the J end lost 2 bases, and 20 bases lay between the germline ends. For the CDR3, the DNA is TGTGCCACCAGTACGCTCCAGGACAGAAAAACCTACGAGCAGTACTTC. Protein product: CATSTLQDRKTYEQYF.

This clonotype was seen ten or more times. This chain connects TRBV11-1 to TRBJ1-2; 7 bases match TRBD1. The CDR3 has 18 amino acids. Germline loops: CDR1 SGHAT, CDR2 FQDESV (reference sequence). V lost 1 base to trimming and J lost 6 bases; unmatched junction nucleotides: 17. The CDR3: CASSLGITRDSQRDGYTF. The CDR3 DNA is TGTGCCAGCAGCTTAGGTATCACCCGGGACAGCCAAAGGGATGGCTACACCTTC.

To note about this clonotype: This clone may be a read error of a much larger clone one base away. This chain links TRBV29-1 with TRBJ2-3, with 9 nucleotides matching TRBD2. The CDR3 is 13 amino acids. Germline CDR1 reads SQVTM; CDR2 reads ANQGSEA. J lost 0 bases, V lost 8 bases, and 3 bases had no gene match. The CDR3 nucleotides are TGCAGCCTAGCGGGACGAAGCACAGATACGCAGTATTTT. Protein sequence: CSLAGRSTDTQYF.

The gene calls are TRBV27 and TRBJ2-7; TRBD1 or TRBD2 may be the D gene (6 bases each). Germline V gene sequence: CDR1 MNHEY, CDR2 SMNVEV (reference sequence). The CDR3 runs 14 residues. V gave up 3 bases and J gave up 4 bases, with 13 bases separating them. The CDR3 here is CASSFSLGGYEQYF. For the CDR3, the DNA is TGTGCCAGCAGTTTCTCTCTAGGGGGGTACGAGCAGTACTTC.

This clonotype was seen only a few times. The chain combines TRBV19 with TRBJ2-7; 8 nucleotides match TRBD2. Germline V gene lookup returns CDR1 LNHDA and CDR2 SQIVND (reference sequence). Germline trimming cut 9 bases from V and 6 bases from J; bases unmatched to any gene: 13. The CDR3 extends over 14 amino acids. CDR3 nucleotide sequence: TGTGCCAGCTCTTGGACTAGCCGCCACGGCGAGCAGTACTTC. Protein: CASSWTSRHGEQYF. The full variable domain, completed using reference TRBV19 and TRBJ2-7, is DGGITQSPKYLFRKEGQNVTLSCEQNLNHDAMYWYRQDPGQGLRLIYYSQIVNDFQKGDIAEGYSVSREKKESFPLTVTSAQKNPTAFYLCASSWTSRHGEQYFGPGTRLTVT.

The chain employs TRBV18 and TRBJ2-7, with D tentatively TRBD1 (5 bases). With 0 bases removed from V and 4 bases from J, the gap between germline ends came to 10 bases. CDR1 and CDR2 (germline): KGHSH, LQKENI. There are 14 residues in the CDR3. CDR3 loop: CASSPPRQGYEQYF. CDR3 sequence (DNA): TGTGCCAGCTCACCACCCCGGCAGGGATACGAGCAGTACTTC.

This clonotype was found a few times. The chain employs TRBV7-2 and TRBJ2-7, with D tentatively TRBD2 (5 bases). With 1 base removed from V and 1 base from J, the gap between germline ends came to 8 bases. The CDR3 has 14 amino acids. Germline loops: CDR1 SGHTA, CDR2 FQGNSA. The CDR3 DNA reads as TGTGCCAGCAGCTTAGGACTACCGTCCTACGAGCAGTACTTC. Translating gives CASSLGLPSYEQYF. Drawing the rest from reference TRBV7-2 and TRBJ2-7, the complete variable domain is GAGVSQSPSNKVTEKGKDVELRCDPISGHTALYWYRQSLGQGLEFLIYFQGNSAPDKSGLPSDRFSAERTGGSVSTLTIQRTQQEDSAVYLCASSLGLPSYEQYFGPGTRLTVT.

Comments on this clonotype: Being one base from a much bigger clone, this may be a read error. The V and J genes are TRBV11-2 and TRBJ1-2; 10 nucleotides agree with TRBD1. J gave up 6 bases and V 3 bases, and 1 base lay outside the gene matches. The germline CDR1 and CDR2 sequences are SGHAT and FQNNGV. This CDR3 comprises 13 residues. CDR3 loop: CASSFGTGDGYTF. CDR3 coding DNA: TGTGCCAGCAGCTTCGGGACAGGGGATGGCTACACCTTC.

The table lists this clonotype with many counts. The rearrangement joins TRBV9 to TRBJ2-3; D gene unclear. This CDR3 has 14 residues. Trimming removed 4 bases from V and 5 bases from J, with 14 bases in between. Germline V CDR1 and CDR2: SGDLS, YYNGEE. As DNA, the CDR3 is TGTGCCAGCAGCAGGACCCCGTTCGGAGATACGCAGTATTTT. This gives the protein CASSRTPFGDTQYF.

CDR3 nucleotide sequence: TGTGCCAGCAGCTCTTCCCACCTGAGCTCCTACAATGAGCAGTTCTTC. Translation: CASSSSHLSSYNEQFF. The rearrangement links TRBV7-9 to TRBJ2-1; D gene uncertain. The germline V gene encodes CDR1 SEHNR and CDR2 FQNEAQ (reference sequence). The CDR3 contains 16 residues. The germline V and J ends were trimmed by 4 bases and 0 bases, with 13 bases remaining between them.

The V call is TRBV6-1, the J call TRBJ2-5; TRBD1 might be the D (6 bases). There are 14 residues in the CDR3. Germline-derived CDR1 and CDR2 are MNHNS and SASEGT. The ends were cut back, 6 bases at V and 0 bases at J, with 11 bases in the middle. CDR3 DNA: TGTGCCAGCAGGGATACAGGGTACCAAGAGACCCAGTACTTC. Its protein is CASRDTGYQETQYF.

This clonotype has ten or more counts. The chain links TRBV7-2 to TRBJ1-5, with D unresolved. Trimming took off 1 base at V and 4 bases at J, with 8 bases between the two ends. Germline assignment: CDR1 SGHTA and CDR2 FQGNSA. The CDR3 covers 14 residues. CDR3 in amino acids: CASSLVSNNQPQHF. The CDR3 DNA is TGTGCCAGCAGCTTAGTGTCTAATAATCAGCCCCAGCATTTT. The whole variable domain, filled in from reference TRBV7-2 and TRBJ1-5, reads GAGVSQSPSNKVTEKGKDVELRCDPISGHTALYWYRQSLGQGLEFLIYFQGNSAPDKSGLPSDRFSAERTGGSVSTLTIQRTQQEDSAVYLCASSLVSNNQPQHFGDGTRLSIL.

The chain is built from TRBV7-9 and TRBJ1-1; 9 bases align to TRBD1. Trimming cost V 5 bases and J 6 bases; bases outside gene matches: 7. This CDR3 is built from 14 residues. Germline CDR1 SEHNR, CDR2 FQNEAQ (reference sequence). CDR3 amino acids: CASSRTGESSEAFF. The CDR3 nucleotides read TGTGCCAGCAGCCGGACAGGGGAAAGCTCTGAAGCTTTCTTT.

Ten or more counts support this clonotype. V usage is TRBV6-5 and J usage is TRBJ2-7, with 10 positions matching TRBD1. The CDR3 consists of 14 residues. CDR1 and CDR2 (germline): MNHEY, SVGAGI. The V gene end was trimmed by 4 bases and the J gene end by 4 bases; junction bases not matched to a gene: 4. CDR3 DNA sequence: TGTGCCAGCAGTTCTTGGGGACAGGGGTACGAGCAGTACTTC. Protein sequence: CASSSWGQGYEQYF.

This clonotype was seen at least ten times. CDR3 protein: CASSSEGLAIYEQYF. In DNA, the CDR3 is TGTGCCAGCAGCTCCGAGGGACTAGCGATCTACGAGCAGTACTTC. The V call is TRBV7-2, the J call TRBJ2-7, with 10 bases that match TRBD2. The CDR3 totals 15 residues. The V gene's germline CDR1 is SGHTA and CDR2 FQGNSA. Trimming took 4 bases from V and 3 from J; bases not matched to a gene: 6.

The sample holds many counts of this clonotype. This chain joins TRBV29-1 and TRBJ2-3, with D possibly matching TRBD2 (6 bases). V lost 6 bases to trimming and J lost 6 bases, with 19 bases between them. This CDR3 is 14 amino acids long. The germline gives CDR1 SQVTM, CDR2 ANQGSEA. CDR3 sequence reads: CSVSPGLESDTQYF. The CDR3 nucleotides are TGCAGCGTGTCACCGGGACTCGAGTCCGATACGCAGTATTTT.

Concerning this clonotype itself: A much more abundant neighbour one base away suggests this may be a read error. The chain couples TRBV29-1 to TRBJ1-3, with a weak D call TRBD1 (5 bases). The CDR3 extends over 12 amino acids. V lost 5 bases and J lost 4, with 9 bases in between. The V gene's germline CDR1 is SQVTM and CDR2 ANQGSEA. DNA for the CDR3: TGCAGCGTTAGAAAGGGGGGAAACACCATATATTTT. Translating it yields CSVRKGGNTIYF. The variable domain in full, completed from reference TRBV29-1 and TRBJ1-3, reads SAVISQKPSRDICQRGTSLTIQCQVDSQVTMMFWYRQQPGQSLTLIATANQGSEATYESGFVIDKFPISRPNLTFSTLTVSNMSPEDSSIYLCSVRKGGNTIYFGEGSWLTVV.

This clonotype occurred many times. The CDR3 loop is CASSQGGQGNTGELFF. CDR3 nucleotides: TGCGCCAGCAGCCAAGGGGGACAGGGGAACACCGGGGAGCTGTTTTTT. The rearrangement joins TRBV4-1 to TRBJ2-2, with 9 bases fitting TRBD1. This CDR3 is 16 amino acids long. The V and J ends lost 1 base and 1 base, in that order; junction bases with no gene match: 1. Germline assignment: CDR1 MGHRA and CDR2 YSYEKL.